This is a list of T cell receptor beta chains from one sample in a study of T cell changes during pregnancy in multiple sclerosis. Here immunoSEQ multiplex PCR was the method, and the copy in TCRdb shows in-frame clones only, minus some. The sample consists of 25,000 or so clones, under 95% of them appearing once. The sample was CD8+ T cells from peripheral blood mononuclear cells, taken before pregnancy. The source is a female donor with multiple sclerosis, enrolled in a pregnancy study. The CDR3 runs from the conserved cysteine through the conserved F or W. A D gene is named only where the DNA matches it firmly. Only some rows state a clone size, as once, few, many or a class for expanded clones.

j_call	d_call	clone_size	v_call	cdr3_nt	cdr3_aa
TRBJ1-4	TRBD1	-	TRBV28	TGTGCCAGCAGCCGCCCGGGACAGGGTCTTAATGAAAAACTGTTTTTT	CASSRPGQGLNEKLFF
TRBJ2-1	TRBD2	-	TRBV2	TGTGCCAGCAGTCTAACTAGCGGGACCTACAATGAGCAGTTCTTC	CASSLTSGTYNEQFF
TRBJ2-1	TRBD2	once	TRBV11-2	TGTGCCAGCAGCTTGCGAGGACTAGTAAAGTTCTTC	CASSLRGLVKFF
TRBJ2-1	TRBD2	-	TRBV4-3	TGCGCCAGCAGCCAATCGACTAGCGGAGATTACAATGAGCAGTTCTTC	CASSQSTSGDYNEQFF
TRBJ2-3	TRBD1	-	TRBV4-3	TGCGCCAGCAGCCAAGTGGGACAGACCCTCGGGAATACGCAGTATTTT	CASSQVGQTLGNTQYF
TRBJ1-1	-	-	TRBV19	TGTGCCAGCGCCCTGGGGATTGGGGGCGACACTGAAGCTTTCTTT	CASALGIGGDTEAFF
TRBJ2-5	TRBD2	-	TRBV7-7	TGTGCTAGCAGCCCCCACACCGGGACTAGCGGGGCCGCGACCCAGTACTTC	CASSPHTGTSGAATQYF
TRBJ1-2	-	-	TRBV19	TGTGCCAGTAGTATTTTGGACAGCCAATCCTATGGCTACACCTTC	CASSILDSQSYGYTF
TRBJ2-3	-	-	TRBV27	TGTGCCAGCAGTCCCCGGACAGTAATTACAGATACGCAGTATTTT	CASSPRTVITDTQYF
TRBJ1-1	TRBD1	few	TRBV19	TGTGCCAGTAGACCCGGGACAGTAAACACTGAAGCTTTCTTT	CASRPGTVNTEAFF
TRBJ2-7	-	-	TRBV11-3	TGTGCCAGCAGCTTAGCCCCGTTACATCTAGCTTCGGACTACGAGCAGTACTTC	CASSLAPLHLASDYEQYF
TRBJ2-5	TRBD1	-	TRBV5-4	TGTGCCACAAGGACAGGGCAAGAGACCCAGTACTTC	CATRTGQETQYF
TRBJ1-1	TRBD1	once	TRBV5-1	TGCGCCAGCAGCCAAGCTGGACAGGGATTAGGGTTGGTGACTGAAGCTTTCTTT	CASSQAGQGLGLVTEAFF
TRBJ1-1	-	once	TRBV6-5	TGTGCCAGCAGTTTACAGGATGGCACTGAAGCTTTCTTT	CASSLQDGTEAFF
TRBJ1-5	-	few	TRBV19	TGTGCCAGTAGTATAGCGGACTATAGCAATCAGCCCCAGCATTTT	CASSIADYSNQPQHF
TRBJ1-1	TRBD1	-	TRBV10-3	TGTGCCATCAGTTTGACAGGGGGGACTGAAGCTTTCTTT	CAISLTGGTEAFF
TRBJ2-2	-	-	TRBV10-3	TGTGCCATCAGTGAGGGGGGGGCTCTCAGCGGCGGGGAGCTGTTTTTT	CAISEGGALSGGELFF
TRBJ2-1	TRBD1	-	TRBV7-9	TGTGCCAGCAGCTTATTACAGGGGATGCATGAGCAGTTCTTC	CASSLLQGMHEQFF